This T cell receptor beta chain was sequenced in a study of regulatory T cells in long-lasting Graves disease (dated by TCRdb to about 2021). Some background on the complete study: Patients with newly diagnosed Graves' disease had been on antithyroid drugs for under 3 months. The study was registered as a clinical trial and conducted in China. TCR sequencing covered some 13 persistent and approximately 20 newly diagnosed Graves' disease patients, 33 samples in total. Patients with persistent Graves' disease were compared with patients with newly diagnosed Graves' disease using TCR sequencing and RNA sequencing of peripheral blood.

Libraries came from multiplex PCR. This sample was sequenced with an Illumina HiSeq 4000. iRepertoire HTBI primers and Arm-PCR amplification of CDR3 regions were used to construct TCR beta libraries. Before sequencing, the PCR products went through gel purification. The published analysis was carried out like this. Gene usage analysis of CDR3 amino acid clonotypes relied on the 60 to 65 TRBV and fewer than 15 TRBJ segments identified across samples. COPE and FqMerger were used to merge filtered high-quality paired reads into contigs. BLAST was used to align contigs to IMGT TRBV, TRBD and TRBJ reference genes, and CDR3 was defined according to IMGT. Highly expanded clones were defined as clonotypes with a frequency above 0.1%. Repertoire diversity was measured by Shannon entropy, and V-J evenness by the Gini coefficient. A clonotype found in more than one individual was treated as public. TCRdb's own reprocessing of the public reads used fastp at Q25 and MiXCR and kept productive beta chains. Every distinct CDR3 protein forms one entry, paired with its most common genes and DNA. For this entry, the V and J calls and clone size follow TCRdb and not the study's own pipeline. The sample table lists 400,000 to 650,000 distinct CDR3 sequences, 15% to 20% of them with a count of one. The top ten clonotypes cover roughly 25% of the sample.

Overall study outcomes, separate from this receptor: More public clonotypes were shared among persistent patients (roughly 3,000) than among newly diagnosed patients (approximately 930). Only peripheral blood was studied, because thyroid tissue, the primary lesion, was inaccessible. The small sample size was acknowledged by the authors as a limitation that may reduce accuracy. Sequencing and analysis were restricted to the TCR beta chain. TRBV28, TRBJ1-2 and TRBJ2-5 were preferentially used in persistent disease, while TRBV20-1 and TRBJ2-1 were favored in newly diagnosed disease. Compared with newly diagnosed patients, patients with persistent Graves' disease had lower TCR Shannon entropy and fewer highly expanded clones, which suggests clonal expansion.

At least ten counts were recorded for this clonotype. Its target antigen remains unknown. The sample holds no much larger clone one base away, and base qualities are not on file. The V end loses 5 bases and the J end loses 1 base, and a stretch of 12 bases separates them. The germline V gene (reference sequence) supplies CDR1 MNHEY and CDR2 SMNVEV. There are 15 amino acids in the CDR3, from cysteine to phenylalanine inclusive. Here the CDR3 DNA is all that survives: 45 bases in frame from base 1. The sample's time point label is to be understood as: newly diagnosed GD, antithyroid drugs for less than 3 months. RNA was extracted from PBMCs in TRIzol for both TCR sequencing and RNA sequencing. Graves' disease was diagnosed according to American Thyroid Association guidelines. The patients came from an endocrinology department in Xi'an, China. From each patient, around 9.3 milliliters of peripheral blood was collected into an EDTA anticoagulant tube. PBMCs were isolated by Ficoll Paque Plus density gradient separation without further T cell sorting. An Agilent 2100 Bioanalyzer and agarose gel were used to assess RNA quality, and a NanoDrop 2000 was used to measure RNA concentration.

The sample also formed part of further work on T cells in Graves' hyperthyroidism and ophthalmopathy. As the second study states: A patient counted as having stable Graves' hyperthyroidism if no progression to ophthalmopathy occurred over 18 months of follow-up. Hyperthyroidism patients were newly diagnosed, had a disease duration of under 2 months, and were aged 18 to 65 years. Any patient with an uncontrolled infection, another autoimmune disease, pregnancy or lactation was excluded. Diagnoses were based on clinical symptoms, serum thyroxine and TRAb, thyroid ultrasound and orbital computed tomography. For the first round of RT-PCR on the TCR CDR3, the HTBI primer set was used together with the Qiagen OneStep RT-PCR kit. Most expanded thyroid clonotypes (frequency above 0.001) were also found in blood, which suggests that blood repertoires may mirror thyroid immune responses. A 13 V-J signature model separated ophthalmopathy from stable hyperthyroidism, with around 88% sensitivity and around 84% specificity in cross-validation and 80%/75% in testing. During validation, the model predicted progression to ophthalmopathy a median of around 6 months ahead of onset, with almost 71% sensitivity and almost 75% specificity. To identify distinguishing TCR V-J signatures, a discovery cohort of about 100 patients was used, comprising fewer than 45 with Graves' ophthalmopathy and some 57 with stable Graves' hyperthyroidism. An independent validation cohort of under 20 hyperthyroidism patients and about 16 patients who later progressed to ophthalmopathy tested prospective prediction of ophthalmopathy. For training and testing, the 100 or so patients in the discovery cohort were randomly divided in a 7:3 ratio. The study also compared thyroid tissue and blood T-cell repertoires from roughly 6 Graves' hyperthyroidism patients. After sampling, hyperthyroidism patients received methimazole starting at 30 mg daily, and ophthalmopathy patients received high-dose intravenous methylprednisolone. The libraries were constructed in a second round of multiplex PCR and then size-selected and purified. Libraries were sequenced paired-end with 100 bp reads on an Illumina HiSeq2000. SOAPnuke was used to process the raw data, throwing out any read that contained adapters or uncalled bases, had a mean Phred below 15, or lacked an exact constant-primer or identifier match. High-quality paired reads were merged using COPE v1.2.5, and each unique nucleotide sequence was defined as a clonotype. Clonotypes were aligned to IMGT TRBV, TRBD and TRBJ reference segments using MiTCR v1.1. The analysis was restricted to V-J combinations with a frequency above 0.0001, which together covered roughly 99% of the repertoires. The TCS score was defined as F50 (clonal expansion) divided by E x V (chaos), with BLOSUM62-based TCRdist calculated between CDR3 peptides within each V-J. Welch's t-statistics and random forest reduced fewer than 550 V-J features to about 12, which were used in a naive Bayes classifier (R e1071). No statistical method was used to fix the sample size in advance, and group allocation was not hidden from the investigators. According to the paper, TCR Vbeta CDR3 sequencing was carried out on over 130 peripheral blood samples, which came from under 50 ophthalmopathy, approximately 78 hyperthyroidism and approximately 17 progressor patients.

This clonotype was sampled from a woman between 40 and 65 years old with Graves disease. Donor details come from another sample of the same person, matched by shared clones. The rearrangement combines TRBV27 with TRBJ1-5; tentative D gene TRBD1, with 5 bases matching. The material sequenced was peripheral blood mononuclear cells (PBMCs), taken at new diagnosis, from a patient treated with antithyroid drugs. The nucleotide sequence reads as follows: TGTGCCAGCAGTAAGGAGGGGTTGAGCAATCAGCCCCAGCATTTT. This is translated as CASSKEGLSNQPQHF.